This T cell receptor beta chain was captured in a study of blood T cell repertoires in COVID-19. V was shortened by 11 bases and J by 3 bases, with 11 bases between the two germline ends. CDR1 SNHLY and CDR2 FYNNEI come from the germline V gene. This CDR3 spans 11 amino acids. Seattle patients were enrolled while actively infected and followed longitudinally. Source study methods: Amplification of reference gene primers was used by the study to estimate nucleated cell counts. The method was immunoSEQ multiplex PCR; TCRdb's version includes in-frame clones alone and lacks a portion of them. D and trimming were read from the DNA, whereas the V and J calls and clone size are those reported in that table. The sample has more than 80,000 clones; under 85% are singletons.

The chain is built from TRBV2 and TRBJ2-7; D gene uncertain. Sequenced sample: peripheral blood. This clonotype originated in a woman of 80 years or more with COVID-19, enrolled during active disease. The chain's CDR3 is CADKRVYEQYF. CDR3 sequence (DNA): TGTGCCGATAAAAGAGTCTACGAGCAGTACTTC.